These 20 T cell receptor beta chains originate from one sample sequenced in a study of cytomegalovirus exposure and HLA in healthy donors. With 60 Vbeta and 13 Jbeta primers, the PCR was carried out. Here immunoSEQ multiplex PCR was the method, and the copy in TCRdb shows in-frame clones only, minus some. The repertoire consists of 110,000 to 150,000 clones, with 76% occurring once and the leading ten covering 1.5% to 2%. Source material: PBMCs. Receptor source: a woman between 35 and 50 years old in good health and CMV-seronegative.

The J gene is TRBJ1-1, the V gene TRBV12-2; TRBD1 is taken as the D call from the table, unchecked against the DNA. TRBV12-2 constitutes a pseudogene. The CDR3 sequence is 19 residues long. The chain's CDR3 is CASRSYIKTGDLMNTEAFF. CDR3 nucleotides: TGTGCAAGTCGCTCCTATATTAAAACAGGGGACTTAATGAACACTGAAGCTTTCTTT.

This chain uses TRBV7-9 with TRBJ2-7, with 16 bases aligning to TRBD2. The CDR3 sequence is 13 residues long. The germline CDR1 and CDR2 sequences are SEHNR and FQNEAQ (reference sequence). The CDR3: CSSGTSGGVEQYF. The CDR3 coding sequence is TGTTCCTCCGGGACTAGCGGGGGGGTCGAGCAGTACTTC.

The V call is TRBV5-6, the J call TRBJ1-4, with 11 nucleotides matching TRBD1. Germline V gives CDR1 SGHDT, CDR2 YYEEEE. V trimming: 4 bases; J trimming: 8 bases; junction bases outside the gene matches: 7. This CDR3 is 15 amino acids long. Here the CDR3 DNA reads TGTGCCAGCAGCAGGTGGGGACAGGGGGAAGAAAAACTGTTTTTT. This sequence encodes CASSRWGQGEEKLFF.

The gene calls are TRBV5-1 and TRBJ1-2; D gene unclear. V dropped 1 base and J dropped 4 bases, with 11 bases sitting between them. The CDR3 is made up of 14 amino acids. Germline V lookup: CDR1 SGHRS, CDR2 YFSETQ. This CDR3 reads CASSLMASTYGYTF. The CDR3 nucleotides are TGCGCCAGCAGCTTGATGGCTTCCACCTATGGCTACACCTTC.

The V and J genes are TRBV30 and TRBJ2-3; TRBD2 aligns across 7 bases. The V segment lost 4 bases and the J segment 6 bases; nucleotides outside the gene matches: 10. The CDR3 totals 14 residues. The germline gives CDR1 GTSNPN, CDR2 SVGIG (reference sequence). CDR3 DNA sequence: TGTGCCTGGAAACAACGCGGGAGCCGCGATACGCAGTATTTT. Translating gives CAWKQRGSRDTQYF.

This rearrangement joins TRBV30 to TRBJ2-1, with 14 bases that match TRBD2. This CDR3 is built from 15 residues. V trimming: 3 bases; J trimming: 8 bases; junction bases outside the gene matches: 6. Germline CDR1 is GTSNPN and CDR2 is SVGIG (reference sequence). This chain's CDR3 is CAWRVGLAGVDEQFF. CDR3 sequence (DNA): TGTGCCTGGAGGGTGGGACTAGCGGGAGTCGATGAGCAGTTCTTC.

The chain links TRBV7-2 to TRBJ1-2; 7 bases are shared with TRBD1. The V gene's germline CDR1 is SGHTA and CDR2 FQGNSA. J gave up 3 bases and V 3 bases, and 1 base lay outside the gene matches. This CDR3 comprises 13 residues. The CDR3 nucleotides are TGTGCCAGCAGCTTCGGGACAGACTATGGCTACACCTTC. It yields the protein CASSFGTDYGYTF.

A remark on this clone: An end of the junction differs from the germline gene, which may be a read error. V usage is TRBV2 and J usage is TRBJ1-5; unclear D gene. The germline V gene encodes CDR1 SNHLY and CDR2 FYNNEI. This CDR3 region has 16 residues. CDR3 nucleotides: TGTGCCAGCAGCGAAGGTGCAGTATATAGCAATCAGCCCCAGCATTTT. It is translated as CASSEGAVYSNQPQHF.

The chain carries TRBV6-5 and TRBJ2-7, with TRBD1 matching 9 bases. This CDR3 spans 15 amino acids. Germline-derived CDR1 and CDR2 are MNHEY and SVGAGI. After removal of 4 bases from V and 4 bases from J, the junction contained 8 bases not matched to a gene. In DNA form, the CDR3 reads TGTGCCAGCAGTTCCATCGACAGGGGGGGTTACGAGCAGTACTTC. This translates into CASSSIDRGGYEQYF.

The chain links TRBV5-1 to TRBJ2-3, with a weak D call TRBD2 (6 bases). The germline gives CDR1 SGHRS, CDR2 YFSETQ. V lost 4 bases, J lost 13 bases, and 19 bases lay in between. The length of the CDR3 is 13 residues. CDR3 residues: CASSSGPQGVEYF. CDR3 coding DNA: TGCGCCAGCAGCAGCGGGCCTCAGGGTGTAGAGTATTTT.

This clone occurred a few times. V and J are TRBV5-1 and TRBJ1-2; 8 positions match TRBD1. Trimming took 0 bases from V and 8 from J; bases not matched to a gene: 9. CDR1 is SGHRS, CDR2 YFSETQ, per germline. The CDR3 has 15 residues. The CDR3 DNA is TGCGCCAGCAGCTTGGGGACAGGGCAGAATGCCGGCTACACCTTC. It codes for CASSLGTGQNAGYTF. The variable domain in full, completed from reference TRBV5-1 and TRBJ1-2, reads KAGVTQTPRYLIKTRGQQVTLSCSPISGHRSVSWYQQTPGQGLQFLFEYFSETQRNKGNFPGRFSGRQFSNSRSEMNVSTLELGDSALYLCASSLGTGQNAGYTFGSGTRLTVV.

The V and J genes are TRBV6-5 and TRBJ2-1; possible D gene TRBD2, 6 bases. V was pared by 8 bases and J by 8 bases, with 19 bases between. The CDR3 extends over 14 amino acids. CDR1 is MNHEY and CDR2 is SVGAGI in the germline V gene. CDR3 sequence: CASRRQGGTYEQFF. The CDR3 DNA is TGTGCCAGCCGACGGCAGGGCGGGACGTATGAGCAGTTCTTC.

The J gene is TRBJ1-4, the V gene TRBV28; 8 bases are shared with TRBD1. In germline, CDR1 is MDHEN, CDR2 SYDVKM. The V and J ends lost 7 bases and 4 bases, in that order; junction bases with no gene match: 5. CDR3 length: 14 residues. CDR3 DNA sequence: TGTGCCAGCACCACAGGGGGGTTTAATGAAAAACTGTTTTTT. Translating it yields CASTTGGFNEKLFF.

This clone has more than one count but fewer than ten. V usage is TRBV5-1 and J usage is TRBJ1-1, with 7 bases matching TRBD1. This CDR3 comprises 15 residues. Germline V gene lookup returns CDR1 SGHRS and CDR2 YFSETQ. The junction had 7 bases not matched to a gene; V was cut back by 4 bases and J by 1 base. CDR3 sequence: CASSIRQGPNTEAFF. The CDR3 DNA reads TGCGCCAGCAGCATCCGACAGGGACCGAACACTGAAGCTTTCTTT.

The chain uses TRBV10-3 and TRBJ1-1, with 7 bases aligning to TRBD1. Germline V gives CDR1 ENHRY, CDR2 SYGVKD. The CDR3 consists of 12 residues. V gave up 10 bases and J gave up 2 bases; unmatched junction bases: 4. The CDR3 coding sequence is TGTGCCACCCGGGACAGCAACACTGAAGCTTTCTTT. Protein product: CATRDSNTEAFF.

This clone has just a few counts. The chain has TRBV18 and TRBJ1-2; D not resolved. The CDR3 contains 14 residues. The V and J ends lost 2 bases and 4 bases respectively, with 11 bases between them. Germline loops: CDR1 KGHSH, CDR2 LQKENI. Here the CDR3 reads CASSPEGSGYGYTF. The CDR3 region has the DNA TGTGCCAGCTCACCAGAGGGAAGCGGCTATGGCTACACCTTC.

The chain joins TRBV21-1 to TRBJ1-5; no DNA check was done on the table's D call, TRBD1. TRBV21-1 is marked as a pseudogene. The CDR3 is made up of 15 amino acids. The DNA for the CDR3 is TGTGCCATCTCTTCTCGCCGCAGGGGCAATCAGCCCCAGCATTTT. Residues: CAISSRRRGNQPQHF.

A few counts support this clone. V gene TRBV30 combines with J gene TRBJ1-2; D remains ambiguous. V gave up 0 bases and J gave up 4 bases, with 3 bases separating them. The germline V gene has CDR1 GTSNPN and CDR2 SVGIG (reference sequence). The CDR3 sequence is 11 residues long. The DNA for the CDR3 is TGTGCCTGGAGTGTGGCCTATGGCTACACCTTC. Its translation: CAWSVAYGYTF.

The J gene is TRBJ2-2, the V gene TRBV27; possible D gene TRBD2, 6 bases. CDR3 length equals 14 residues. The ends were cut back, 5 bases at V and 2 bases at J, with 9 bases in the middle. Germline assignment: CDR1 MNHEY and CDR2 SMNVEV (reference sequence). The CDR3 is CASSLGLNTGELFF. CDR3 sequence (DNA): TGTGCCAGCAGTCTGGGACTTAACACCGGGGAGCTGTTTTTT.

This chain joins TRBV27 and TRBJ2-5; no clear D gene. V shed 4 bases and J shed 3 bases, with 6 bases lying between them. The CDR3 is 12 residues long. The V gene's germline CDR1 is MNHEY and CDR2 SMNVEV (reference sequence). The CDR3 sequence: CASSSVKETQYF. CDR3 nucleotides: TGTGCCAGCAGTTCGGTCAAAGAGACCCAGTACTTC.